The sample holds a few counts of the clone carrying this T cell receptor beta chain. Its cognate antigen is unknown. These data originate in a study of naive and memory T cell subsets. Overall study results and limits: Naive repertoires, especially CD8, held a few larger clonotypes, possibly memory cells re-expressing CD45RA.

The CDR3 is 14 amino acids. Trimming removed 4 bases at V and 0 bases at J, with 7 bases between. Both TRBC1 and TRBC2 were covered by a beta constant-region primer of two equimolar oligonucleotides. The ligated cDNA underwent four PCR rounds using SP2 and nested alpha and beta constant-region primers. One entry per CDR3 protein, called by TCRdb with MiXCR from the UMI-ligation and nested PCR reads. The top ten clones hold 0.085% to 0.11% of a sample with approximately 140,000 distinct CDR3 sequences, approximately 24% of them seen once. The sample comprised naive CD4+ T cells from blood. The receptor comes from a human donor in good health. The gene calls are TRBV12-3 or TRBV12-4 and TRBJ2-1; weak D call: TRBD1 (5 bases). CDR3 DNA sequence: TGTGCCAGCAGTTACAGGCCCTCCTACAATGAGCAGTTCTTC. Its translation: CASSYRPSYNEQFF.